This T cell receptor (beta chain) was found in a study of cytomegalovirus exposure and HLA in healthy donors. Overall study results and limits: In an earlier analysis, productive rearrangement rates for most beta V segments clustered near 87% or 30%.

V was clipped by 1 base and J by 4 bases, with 7 bases between them. The CDR3 loop spans 13 amino acids. Germline assignment: CDR1 SGHTA and CDR2 FQGNSA. The study ran its PCR with 60 Vbeta and 13 Jbeta primers. This table comes from immunoSEQ multiplex PCR, and its TCRdb copy is limited to in-frame clones, with some not included. Of 65,000 to 75,000 clones in the sample, roughly 65% were seen once. As regards this clone: Its antigen is not identified.

The chain carries TRBV7-2 and TRBJ2-5; D not certain. The sequence came from a woman aged 30 to 39 in good health and CMV-seronegative. The sample taken for sequencing was PBMCs. In DNA, the CDR3 is TGTGCCAGCAGCTTAGACGCCGGAGAGACCCAGTACTTC. Protein product: CASSLDAGETQYF.